This TCR beta chain was captured in a study of blood T cell repertoires in COVID-19. Here immunoSEQ multiplex PCR was the method, and the copy in TCRdb shows in-frame clones only, minus some. The data contain 150,000 to 200,000 clones, about 90% of them singletons. V gave up 4 bases and J gave up 0 bases, with 25 bases separating them. There are 19 residues in the CDR3. Germline CDR1 is SGHTA and CDR2 is FQGNSA. Those enrolled, adults aged 18 to 89 years, came from 24 US areas. The sample consisted of PBMCs or T cells enriched from blood (not recorded which). This sequence joins TRBV7-2 and TRBJ2-7; D unclear. The TCR originated in a human donor with acute COVID-19. The donor label of this sample is uncertain. Written as DNA, the CDR3 is TGTGCCAGCAGCTCGCGACACCAATTCCCACCCTTCAGCTCCTACGAGCAGTACTTC. It translates to CASSSRHQFPPFSSYEQYF.